This TCR beta chain was identified during a study of shared clonotypes between healthy human individuals (dated by TCRdb to between 2020 and 2021). Study-level background: Three men and two women, aged 18 to 49 years, made up the cohort. Different laboratories and diverse techniques were used to prepare libraries and sequence TCR repertoires, to increase sequencing depth and limit assay-specific biases. Between about 0.8 and 9.5 billion PBMCs per donor were obtained by leukapheresis. To estimate repertoire size and how much clonotype sharing occurs between individuals, the study deeply sequenced the blood TCR repertoires of several healthy adults. Per donor, three plates each were used for CD4 naive and CD4 memory, two for CD8 naive, and one for CD8 memory.

The investigation overall reported the following: Naive subsets generally had larger estimated clonotype richness than memory subsets did. Around 5.4% of naive CD4, 3.5% of naive CD8, 2% to 2.5% of memory CD4, and around 0.4% of memory CD8 clonotypes were shared across several donors. Incomplete sequencing was indicated by rarefaction of sorted-subset datasets, despite the large sequencing depth. Based on pairwise subsampling, the degree of clonotype sharing among donors was expected to be affected by sequencing depth. The genetic and exposure-history diversity represented was limited by the small number of donors. Sampling was restricted to blood, and TCR repertoires in tissue are likely to differ from TCR repertoires in blood. Compared with non-shared clonotypes, the clonotypes found in all four sorted-subset donors had higher generation probabilities.

Using the deep immunoSEQ assay, multiplex PCR amplified TCR CDR3 regions from genomic DNA. For each cell subset, the extracted genomic DNA was distributed evenly across all wells of several immunoSEQ 96-well plates, and each plate served as one replicate. For sorted subsets, about 0.2 ug genomic DNA, equal to about 30,000 T cell genomes, was loaded into each replicate PCR. Purified libraries were quantified with a Qubit 3.0 fluorometer, sized on a Bioanalyzer 2100, and re-quantified with the KAPA Library Quantification kit. A separate single-read 150-cycle Illumina NextSeq 550 flow cell was used to sequence each immunoSEQ 96-well plate. Concerning the study's data processing: The immunoSEQ output contained only junctional sequences without quality scores, so filtering could not match that applied to full-length reads. To assign V/J genes and CDR3, sequences were annotated using PyIR, a Python wrapper for IgBLAST v1.9, with IMGT germline references. Any read was removed if the V/J assignment was weak (E-value above 1e-6), the CDR3 was missing, or the read contained stop codons, out-of-frame junctions, or ambiguous translated residues. V3J clonotypes were defined as sequences sharing an identical inferred V gene, J gene, and CDR3 amino acid sequence. Percentage overlap between repertoires was computed as shared unique clonotypes divided by the size of the smaller repertoire. Richness of each repertoire was evaluated using RTK rarefaction, the Chao1 estimator, and Recon v2.1 estimates of unobserved clonotypes. Generation probabilities for all TCRbeta clonotypes obtained by the gDNA method from a handful of donors were computed using OLGA. TCRdb holds this immuneACCESS table with in-frame rearrangements only. Some clones are missing; in checked studies, unresolved V genes explain under half, and the rest has no known cause. V, J and clone size derive from that table, while D and trimming were established from the DNA sequence. The sample yields around 2.5 million clones; over 85% were counted once. In total, the top ten clones hold 0.36% of the sample.

V lost 0 bases and J lost 8 bases; the stretch between them is 12 bases long. CDR1 and CDR2, looked up from the germline V gene, are SGHRS and YFSETQ. The CDR3 contains 14 residues, cysteine and phenylalanine counted. Of all the DNA, just the CDR3 is kept, 42 bases in frame from base 1. The donors were healthy, HIV-negative adults with no recently reported acute infections or vaccinations. Only Caucasian adults living in Nashville, Tennessee, USA were represented among the donors. Magnetic negative selection was used to enrich CD4+ T cells, after which naive cells were positively selected on CD45RA and the negative fraction became the memory subset. After blood collection by leukapheresis, PBMCs were isolated using Ficoll-Histopaque density gradient centrifugation and then cryopreserved in the vapor phase of liquid nitrogen. Analytical flow cytometry was used to check the purity and quantity of each magnetically sorted T cell population. Genomic DNA was isolated from each sorted fraction and quantified by UV absorbance on a Nanodrop 2000c.

The count of this clone is one. The antigen it binds to is not known. Per-base qualities were not stored, and no clone one base away is much larger. The sample taken for sequencing was naive CD4+ T cells from PBMCs. This specimen's cell subset or site label, per the study, means: CD45RA+ positively selected. This receptor chain uses TRBV5-1 and TRBJ2-1, with a weak D call of TRBD1 (7 bases match). The clonotype originates from a man aged 18 to 35 in good health. Some clones in this sample may be carry-over from other donors' samples. The CDR3 here reads CASSLDGGGDEQFF. The DNA reads as follows: TGCGCCAGCAGCTTGGACGGAGGGGGCGATGAGCAGTTCTTC.